The present T cell receptor beta chain was sequenced within a study of T cells in Graves' hyperthyroidism and ophthalmopathy. Points from the study as a whole: Blood held most thyroid clonotypes expanded above 0.001 frequency.

There are 15 residues in the CDR3. V was shortened by 3 bases and J by 1 base, with 14 bases between the two germline ends. Germline V gives CDR1 DFQATT, CDR2 SNEGSKA (reference sequence). Researchers amplified the TCR beta CDR3 regions from RNA transcripts. TCR CDR3 underwent first-round RT-PCR with the HTBI primer set. One entry per CDR3 protein results from TCRdb running MiXCR on the multiplex PCR reads. The repertoire holds 500,000 or so distinct CDR3 sequences, with roughly a sixth as singletons. Ophthalmopathy patients showed a Clinical Activity Score of at least 3, NOSPECS grade of at least 4 and duration under 3 months. Diagnostic decisions used clinical symptoms, serum thyroxine and TRAb, thyroid ultrasound and orbital computed tomography. The sample holds many counts of this clonotype. No antigen is known for it.

This chain links TRBV20-1 with TRBJ2-3; the D gene is possibly TRBD1 (6 bases). This TCR came from a woman in her thirties with Graves' ophthalmopathy. The sample taken for sequencing was blood. CDR3 protein: CSASKGTSRTDTQYF. Written as DNA, the CDR3 is TGCAGTGCTAGCAAAGGGACAAGTCGCACAGATACGCAGTATTTT.